This T cell receptor beta chain emerged from a study of identical twins. Whole-study results and caveats: Out-of-frame alpha sequences common to twins exhibited a surplus of low generation probability.

V lost 0 bases to trimming and J lost 0 bases; unmatched junction nucleotides: 4. This CDR3 has 17 amino acids. Germline CDR1 and CDR2: SGHAT and FQNNGV. Each CDR3 protein gets one entry after TCRdb re-called the 5' RACE reads with MiXCR. The table includes about 240,000 distinct CDR3 sequences, 6% to 8% detected once. Of note for this clonotype: Its antigen is not identified.

The same sample was also studied in work on yellow fever vaccine responses in identical twins.

This rearrangement joins TRBV11-2 to TRBJ2-2; 7 positions match TRBD1. This receptor was taken from a woman younger than 30 in good health. Sequenced sample: CD8+ T cells sorted from blood. The CDR3 loop is CASSLETTGPNTGELFF. The CDR3 DNA reads as TGTGCCAGCAGCTTAGAAACGACAGGGCCGAACACCGGGGAGCTGTTTTTT.